What follows are 24 T cell receptor beta chains derived from one specimen sequenced in a study of T-cell reconstitution after alpha-beta-depleted transplantation in children. During its preparation, the TCRbeta library received unique molecular identifiers. TCRdb reanalysed the PCR reads using MiXCR and keeps one entry per CDR3 protein. Among roughly 98,000 distinct CDR3 sequences, around 15% were seen once, and the ten largest hold less than 20%. The sequencing used PBMCs, mostly from graft donor cells, collected 180 days after TCRalphabeta/CD19-depleted stem cell transplant. All receptors derive from a male patient between 2 and 15 years old who had a stem cell transplant for acute lymphoblastic leukemia, so the T cells may come from the graft donor.

The V and J genes are TRBV18 and TRBJ1-1; 7 bases align to TRBD1. The CDR3 spans 13 residues. Germline V CDR1 and CDR2: KGHSH, LQKENI. After removal of 3 bases from V and 8 bases from J, the junction contained 6 bases not matched to a gene. CDR3 sequence (DNA): TGTGCCAGCTCACCGACACCGACAGGGGAAGCTTTCTTT. Amino acid sequence: CASSPTPTGEAFF. Using reference TRBV18 and TRBJ1-1 for the parts outside the CDR3, the full variable domain is NAGVMQNPRHLVRRRGQEARLRCSPMKGHSHVYWYRQLPEEGLKFMVYLQKENIIDESGMPKERFSAEFPKEGPSILRIQQVVRGDSAAYFCASSPTPTGEAFFGQGTRLTVV.

This clonotype is medium-sized in the sample. This sequence joins TRBV7-2 and TRBJ1-5; D might be TRBD1 (6 bases). The CDR3 extends over 17 amino acids. Looked up from germline, CDR1 is SGHTA and CDR2 is FQGNSA. V lost 2 bases and J 1 base, leaving 15 bases between the germline ends. The CDR3 protein is CASSLTGGGRSNQPQHF. CDR3 DNA sequence: TGTGCCAGCAGCTTAACCGGCGGGGGGCGAAGCAATCAGCCCCAGCATTTT.

This sequence joins TRBV6-2 or TRBV6-3 and TRBJ2-7; the D is unclear. The V and J ends lost 5 bases and 5 bases respectively, with 19 bases between them. Per germline, CDR1 MNHEY and CDR2 SVGEGT. The CDR3 has 15 residues. In nucleotides, the CDR3 is TGTGCCAGCAGTCTATGGACGGGTCAAATCCACGAGCAGTACTTC. Its translation is CASSLWTGQIHEQYF.

Concerning this clonotype: A junction end diverges from the germline sequence, so it may reflect a read error. The genes are TRBV4-3 and TRBJ1-1; the D gene is possibly TRBD1 (6 bases). Looked up from germline, CDR1 is LGHNA and CDR2 is YSLEER. This CDR3 contains 15 residues. For the CDR3, the DNA is TGCGCCAGCAGCAAAGAAAGTGCAGGGACAACTGAAGCTTTCTTT. It translates to CASSKESAGTTEAFF.

This clonotype was seen a few times. The chain couples TRBV12-3 or TRBV12-4 to TRBJ2-5; 7 positions agree with TRBD2. After removal of 6 bases from V and 13 bases from J, the junction contained 14 bases not matched to a gene. The CDR3 has 13 residues. The CDR3 DNA reads TGTGCCAGCAGGGATAGGAGGGCGGGGGTCGGGTACTTC. It translates to CASRDRRAGVGYF.

This clonotype appeared a few times. The chain carries TRBV11-2 and TRBJ2-1; 10 nucleotides match TRBD2. Germline V gene lookup returns CDR1 SGHAT and CDR2 FQNNGV. The CDR3 is 18 residues long. V shed 7 bases, J shed 6 bases, and the junction held 18 bases outside the gene matches. The chain's CDR3 is CASTKSNLAGEMFNEQFF. The CDR3 coding sequence is TGTGCCAGCACCAAAAGCAACCTAGCGGGGGAAATGTTCAATGAGCAGTTCTTC.

This clonotype has just a few counts. The chain is built from TRBV7-2 and TRBJ2-1; 8 bases match TRBD1. Germline V gives CDR1 SGHTA, CDR2 FQGNSA. V dropped 4 bases and J dropped 9; count of bases not matched to a gene: 5. CDR3 size: 13 residues. CDR3 DNA: TGTGCCAGCAGCTGGCCAGGGGGCACTGAGCAGTTCTTC. Translation gives CASSWPGGTEQFF.

This clonotype appeared a few times. The J gene is TRBJ2-7, the V gene TRBV9; TRBD1 matches at 10 bases. CDR1 and CDR2 (germline): SGDLS, YYNGEE. The CDR3 runs 15 residues. The trim removed 4 bases at V and 0 bases at J, leaving 4 bases unmatched. The CDR3 region is CASSPGQGSSYEQYF. The CDR3 nucleotides are TGTGCCAGCAGCCCGGGACAGGGGAGCTCCTACGAGCAGTACTTC.

Details on this clonotype: A read error may account for a junction end that differs from germline. J is TRBJ2-3 and V is TRBV5-5; the match to TRBD1 covers 7 bases. This CDR3 is 15 amino acids long. Per the germline V gene, CDR1 is SGHKS and CDR2 is YYEKEE (reference sequence). This CDR3 is CASSSPGTATDTQNF. The CDR3 DNA is TGTGCCAGCAGCTCACCCGGGACAGCCACAGATACGCAGAATTTT.

This clonotype was seen a handful of times. The chain has TRBV4-2 and TRBJ2-6; 8 bases map to TRBD1. V lost 4 bases and J lost 3; bases outside the gene matches: 11. The CDR3 runs to 18 residues. CDR1 and CDR2 (germline): LGHNA, YNFKEQ. CDR3 sequence reads: CASSPRAGGPVGANVLTF. The CDR3 coding sequence is TGTGCCAGCAGCCCCCGGGCAGGGGGCCCGGTTGGGGCCAACGTCCTGACTTTC.

The chain recombines TRBV5-1 with TRBJ1-1; the D is unclear. Trimming took off 1 base at V and 1 base at J, with 8 bases between the two ends. CDR1 and CDR2 from the germline V gene are SGHRS and YFSETQ. The CDR3 extends over 14 amino acids. The CDR3 sequence: CASSLSWQNTEAFF. CDR3 coding DNA: TGCGCCAGCAGCTTGTCCTGGCAGAACACTGAAGCTTTCTTT.

The chain has TRBV12-3 or TRBV12-4 and TRBJ2-7; D is uncertain. V dropped 2 bases and J dropped 6 bases, with 5 bases sitting between them. The CDR3 loop spans 11 amino acids. The CDR3 is CASSLRSEQYF. CDR3 coding DNA: TGTGCCAGCAGTTTACGGAGCGAGCAGTACTTC.

Only a few counts were recorded for this clonotype. The gene calls are TRBV7-8 and TRBJ2-7; TRBD2 aligns across 7 bases. The CDR3 has 17 residues. After removal of 9 bases from V and 3 bases from J, the junction contained 20 bases not matched to a gene. CDR1 is SGHVS and CDR2 is FQNEAQ in the germline V gene. The CDR3 region is CASQRGSPAGPLYEQYF. The CDR3 coding sequence is TGTGCCAGTCAGAGGGGAAGTCCAGCGGGGCCTCTCTACGAGCAGTACTTC.

The chain has TRBV20-1 and TRBJ2-2; the match to TRBD2 covers 15 bases. After removal of 7 bases from V and 6 bases from J, the junction contained 0 bases not matched to a gene. CDR3 length: 13 amino acids. CDR1 and CDR2 (germline): DFQATT, SNEGSKA (reference sequence). CDR3 in amino acids: CSGTSGGAGELFF. The CDR3, as DNA: TGCAGTGGGACTAGCGGGGGGGCCGGGGAGCTGTTTTTT.

V gene TRBV7-6 combines with J gene TRBJ2-1; 16 bases align to TRBD2. The CDR3 extends over 19 amino acids. The germline V gene has CDR1 SGHVS and CDR2 FNYEAQ. With V trimmed by 5 bases and J by 3 bases, 10 bases remained unmatched. The CDR3 sequence is CASSVHPGLAGGDYNEQFF. Written as DNA, the CDR3 is TGTGCCAGCAGCGTACATCCGGGACTAGCGGGGGGGGACTACAATGAGCAGTTCTTC.

This clonotype was detected ten times or more. The chain uses TRBV29-1 and TRBJ1-3, with D unclear. Germline CDR1 and CDR2: SQVTM and ANQGSEA. V was trimmed by 7 bases and J by 0 bases, leaving 10 bases between them. The CDR3 consists of 13 residues. CDR3 amino acids: CSARLGSGNTIYF. CDR3 nucleotides: TGCAGCGCTAGACTTGGCTCTGGAAACACCATATATTTT. Full variable domain (missing parts from reference TRBV29-1 and TRBJ1-3): SAVISQKPSRDICQRGTSLTIQCQVDSQVTMMFWYRQQPGQSLTLIATANQGSEATYESGFVIDKFPISRPNLTFSTLTVSNMSPEDSSIYLCSARLGSGNTIYFGEGSWLTVV.

This clonotype has more than one count but fewer than ten. The gene calls are TRBV12-3 or TRBV12-4 and TRBJ1-2, with unresolved D. The ends were cut back, 5 bases at V and 6 bases at J, with 13 bases in the middle. This CDR3 is built from 13 residues. The CDR3 spells CASSPNGVHGYTF. CDR3 bases: TGTGCCAGCAGTCCCAACGGGGTCCATGGCTACACCTTC.

This clonotype has just a few counts. The chain is built from TRBV24-1 and TRBJ2-7, with D possibly called TRBD1 or TRBD2 (5 bases each). There are 15 residues in the CDR3. CDR1 and CDR2 from the germline V gene are KGHDR and SFDVKD. The V end lost 2 bases, the J end lost 6 bases, and 16 bases lay between the germline ends. The DNA for the CDR3 is TGTGCCACCAGTGATTCTTGGGGCCCGGCGGGCGAGCAGTACTTC. The encoded protein is CATSDSWGPAGEQYF.

This clonotype occurred a few times. For the CDR3, the DNA is TGTGCCAGCGAAGTCTTCTATGGCTACACCTTC. As protein: CASEVFYGYTF. This sequence joins TRBV7-9 and TRBJ1-2; D is uncertain. Trimming pared 8 bases from V and 4 bases from J, leaving 8 bases between. CDR3 length: 11 amino acids. Germline CDR1 and CDR2: SEHNR and FQNEAQ (reference sequence). Using reference TRBV7-9 and TRBJ1-2 for the parts outside the CDR3, the full variable domain is DTGVSQNPRHKITKRGQNVTFRCDPISEHNRLYWYRQTLGQGPEFLTYFQNEAQLEKSRLLSDRFSAERPKGSFSTLEIQRTEQGDSAMYLCASEVFYGYTFGSGTRLTVV.

This clonotype was observed a handful of times. This rearrangement joins TRBV7-6 to TRBJ2-1, with 14 bases matching TRBD2. Trimming removed 5 bases from V and 7 bases from J; junction bases left unmatched: 10. Looked up from germline, CDR1 is SGHVS and CDR2 is FNYEAQ. This CDR3 contains 17 residues. The CDR3 is CASSAGTSGGAWNEQFF. The CDR3 DNA follows: TGTGCCAGCAGCGCCGGGACTAGCGGGGGAGCGTGGAATGAGCAGTTCTTC.

In its sample, this clonotype was seen a few times. The CDR3 DNA reads TGCGCCAGCAGCTTGGGATGGGACAGTCACCCCGAGCAGTACTTC. It codes for CASSLGWDSHPEQYF. The chain couples TRBV5-1 to TRBJ2-7; the match to TRBD1 covers 7 bases. The length of the CDR3 is 15 residues. With 0 bases clipped from V and 6 bases from J, the junction kept 9 bases outside the gene matches. The germline V gene has CDR1 SGHRS and CDR2 YFSETQ. Together with reference TRBV5-1 and TRBJ2-7, the CDR3 gives the full variable domain: KAGVTQTPRYLIKTRGQQVTLSCSPISGHRSVSWYQQTPGQGLQFLFEYFSETQRNKGNFPGRFSGRQFSNSRSEMNVSTLELGDSALYLCASSLGWDSHPEQYFGPGTRLTVT.

The rearrangement uses TRBV5-6 and TRBJ2-3; D uncertain. CDR1 is SGHDT, CDR2 YYEEEE, per germline. The CDR3 sequence is 13 residues long. The V end lost 0 bases, the J end lost 8 bases, and 10 bases lay between the germline ends. The CDR3 nucleotides read TGTGCCAGCAGCTTGGCCGATGCTATTACGCAGTATTTT. Its protein is CASSLADAITQYF.

The V and J genes are TRBV2 and TRBJ1-1; D may be TRBD1 (6 bases). The CDR3 extends over 13 amino acids. Deletions cut 4 bases from V and 5 bases from J, with 11 bases between. Germline lookup yields CDR1 SNHLY and CDR2 FYNNEI. In nucleotides, the CDR3 is TGTGCCAGCAGTGGACGGAGGGGGACTGAAGCTTTCTTT. The encoded protein is CASSGRRGTEAFF.

This clonotype was counted between two and nine times. The chain has TRBV27 and TRBJ2-1; D is unclear. There are 14 residues in the CDR3. V gave up 6 bases and J gave up 2 bases, with 11 bases separating them. CDR1 and CDR2 (germline): MNHEY, SMNVEV (reference sequence). The CDR3 here is CASSPLGAYNEQFF. The CDR3 DNA reads TGTGCCAGCAGCCCCTTGGGTGCCTACAATGAGCAGTTCTTC.